This TCR beta chain was sequenced for a study of blood T cell repertoires in COVID-19. As for the study in general: Both acute and convalescent COVID-19 samples were obtained from the United States, Italy and Spain. Nucleic acid was either cDNA or gDNA, and it came from T cells, B-cell-depleted T cells, or PBMCs.

Original processing notes: Reference gene primer amplification gave estimated nucleated cell counts. Only in-frame clones appear in the TCRdb table, and some are missing; sequencing was by immunoSEQ multiplex PCR. That table supplies the V and J calls and clone size; D and trimming were determined from the DNA. The sample shows just under 60,000 clones, roughly 88% of them seen only once. CDR3 length: 13 residues. Trimming stripped 4 bases from V and 0 bases from J, with 7 bases between. Germline V CDR1 and CDR2: SGHRS, YFSETQ. This chain connects TRBV5-1 to TRBJ1-1, with D unresolved. The specimen sequenced was peripheral blood. The receptor was isolated from a man in his sixties with acute or convalescent COVID-19. For the CDR3, the DNA is TGCGCCAGCAGCGCTGGGCTGAACACTGAAGCTTTCTTT. Translating gives CASSAGLNTEAFF.